Here is one T cell receptor beta chain with its context. Then a second PCR, running about 6 to 11 cycles, was carried out with a sample-barcoded 5' primer and a J-beta primer mix. A template-switch adaptor that had 12 random nucleotides put a tag on each cDNA molecule. Every sample gave at least 3 million paired-end reads containing CDR3. In TCRdb, the 5' RACE reads were re-called with MiXCR into one record per CDR3 protein. This table holds fewer than 750,000 distinct CDR3 sequences, 45% to 60% found once. The sample belongs to a study of blood T cells in healthy people across ages. Aged roughly 6 to 100, donors were systemically healthy Caucasians from Russia. Samples had at least 6.5 million PBMCs isolated from them. The V end lost 6 bases, the J end lost 2 bases, and 19 bases lay between the germline ends. The germline CDR1 and CDR2 sequences are SGDLS and YYNGEE. The CDR3 is 16 amino acids.

This chain connects TRBV9 to TRBJ2-3, with D perhaps given as TRBD1 or TRBD2 (6 bases each). Sequencing input: blood. This receptor was obtained from a woman at least 80 years old in good health. Written as DNA, the CDR3 is TGTGCCAGCACGGAGGAGGGGGGAGAACCCACAGATACGCAGTATTTT. It encodes CASTEEGGEPTDTQYF.